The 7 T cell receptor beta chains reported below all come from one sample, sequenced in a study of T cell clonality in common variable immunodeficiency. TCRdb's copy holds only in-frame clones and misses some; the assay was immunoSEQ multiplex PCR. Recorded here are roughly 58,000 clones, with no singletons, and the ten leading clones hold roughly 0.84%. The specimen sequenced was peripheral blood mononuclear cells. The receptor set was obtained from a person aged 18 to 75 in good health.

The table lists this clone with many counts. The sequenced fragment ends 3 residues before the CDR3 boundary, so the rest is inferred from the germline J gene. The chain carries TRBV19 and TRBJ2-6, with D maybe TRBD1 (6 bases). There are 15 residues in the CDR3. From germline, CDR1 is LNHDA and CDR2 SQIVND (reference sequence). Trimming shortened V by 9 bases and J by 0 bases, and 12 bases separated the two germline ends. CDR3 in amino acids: CASRTADSGANVLTF. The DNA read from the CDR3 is TGTGCCAGCAGGACAGCAGACTCTGGGGCCAACGTC.

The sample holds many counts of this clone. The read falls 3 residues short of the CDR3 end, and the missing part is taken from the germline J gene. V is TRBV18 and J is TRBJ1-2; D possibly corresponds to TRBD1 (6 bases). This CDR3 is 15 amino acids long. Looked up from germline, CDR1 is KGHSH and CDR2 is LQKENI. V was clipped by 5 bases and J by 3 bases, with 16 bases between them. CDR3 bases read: TGTGCCAGCTCAACCATCGCAGGGGTGGACTATGGC. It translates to CASSTIAGVDYG. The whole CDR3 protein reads CASSTIAGVDYGYTF.

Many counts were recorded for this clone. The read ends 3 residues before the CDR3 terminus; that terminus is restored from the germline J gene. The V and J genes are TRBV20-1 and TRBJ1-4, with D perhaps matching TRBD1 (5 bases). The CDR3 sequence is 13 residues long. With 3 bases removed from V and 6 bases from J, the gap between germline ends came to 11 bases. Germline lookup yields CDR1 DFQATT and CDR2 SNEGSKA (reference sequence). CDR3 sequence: CSASGAGDEKLFF. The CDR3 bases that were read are TGCAGTGCTAGTGGGGCGGGGGATGAAAAA.

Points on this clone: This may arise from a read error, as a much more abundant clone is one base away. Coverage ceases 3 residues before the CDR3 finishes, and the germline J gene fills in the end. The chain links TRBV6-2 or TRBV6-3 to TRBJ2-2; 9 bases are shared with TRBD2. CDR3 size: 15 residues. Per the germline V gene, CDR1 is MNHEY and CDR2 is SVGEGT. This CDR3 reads CASGYSGGGANVLFF. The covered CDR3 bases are TGTGCCAGCGGCTACTCCGGCGGGGGGGCCAACGTG.

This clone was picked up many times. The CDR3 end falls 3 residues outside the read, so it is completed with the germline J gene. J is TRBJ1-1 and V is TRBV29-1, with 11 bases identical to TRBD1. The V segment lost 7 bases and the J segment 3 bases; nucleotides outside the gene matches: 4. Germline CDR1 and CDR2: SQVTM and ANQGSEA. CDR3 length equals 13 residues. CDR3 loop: CSGGQGVDTEAFF. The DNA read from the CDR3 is TGCAGCGGGGGACAGGGGGTGGACACTGAA.

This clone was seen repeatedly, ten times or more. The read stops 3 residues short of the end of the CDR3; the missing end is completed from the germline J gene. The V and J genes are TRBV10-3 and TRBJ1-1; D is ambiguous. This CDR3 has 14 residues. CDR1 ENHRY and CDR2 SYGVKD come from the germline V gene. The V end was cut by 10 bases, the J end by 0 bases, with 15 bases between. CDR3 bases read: TGTGCCACTCACCTGGCAGACATGAACACTGAA. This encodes CATHLADMNTE. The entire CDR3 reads CATHLADMNTEAFF.

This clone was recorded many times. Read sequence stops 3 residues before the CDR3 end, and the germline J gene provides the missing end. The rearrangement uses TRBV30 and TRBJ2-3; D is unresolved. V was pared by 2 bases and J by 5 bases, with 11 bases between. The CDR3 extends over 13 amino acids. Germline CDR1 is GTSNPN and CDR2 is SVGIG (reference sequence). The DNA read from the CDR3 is TGTGCCTGGAGTTATAGAGAACGAGATACG. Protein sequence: CAWSYRERDT. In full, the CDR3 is CAWSYRERDTQYF.